The sequence of this T cell receptor (beta chain) was determined in a study of blood T cell repertoires in COVID-19. With V trimmed by 4 bases and J by 7 bases, 7 bases remained unmatched. CDR3 length equals 16 residues. The V gene's germline CDR1 is SGHDT and CDR2 YYEEEE. This clone appeared a few times. Method: immunoSEQ multiplex PCR; TCRdb's copy keeps in-frame clones and lacks some. The sample lists 160,000 or so clones; 88% were seen once. The chain joins TRBV5-6 to TRBJ1-6; 11 bases are a match to TRBD1. This sequence was found in a woman between 45 and 60 years old who had recovered from COVID-19. Sequenced material: PBMCs or T cells enriched from blood (not recorded which). Here the CDR3 DNA reads TGTGCCAGCAGCCCTCGGGGACAGGGGGTAAATTCACCCCTCCACTTT. The encoded protein is CASSPRGQGVNSPLHF.